Each of the 11 T cell receptor beta chains below was sequenced from the same sample in a study of monozygotic twins with inflammatory bowel disease. From the 5' RACE reads, TCRdb lists one entry per CDR3 protein and no DNA. The table lists under 150,000 distinct CDR3 sequences. Source material: blood. Receptors originate from a human donor with ulcerative colitis or Crohn's disease, or a healthy co-twin of an affected twin (not recorded which).

The gene calls are TRBV9 and TRBJ2-7; TCRdb indicates TRBD2, and absent DNA this call remains unverified. The CDR3 sequence is 14 residues long. The germline gives CDR1 SGDLS, CDR2 YYNGEE. The CDR3 reads CASSVLAGTVEQYF. The variable domain in full, completed from reference TRBV9 and TRBJ2-7, reads DSGVTQTPKHLITATGQRVTLRCSPRSGDLSVYWYQQSLDQGLQFLIQYYNGEERAKGNILERFSAQQFPDLHSELNLSSLELGDSALYFCASSVLAGTVEQYFGPGTRLTVT.

The rearrangement links TRBV7-9 to TRBJ2-7; without DNA, the TCRdb call of TRBD1 cannot be checked. Looked up from germline, CDR1 is SEHNR and CDR2 is FQNEAQ (reference sequence). This CDR3 contains 16 residues. The CDR3 protein is CASSLVDRDKFREQYF.

V usage is TRBV20-1 and J usage is TRBJ2-3; TCRdb names TRBD2, which stays unverified in the absence of DNA. CDR3 length equals 15 residues. Germline CDR1 is DFQATT and CDR2 is SNEGSKA (reference sequence). CDR3 protein: CSARDGTGKVNTQYF.

The chain combines TRBV13 with TRBJ2-7; without DNA, the TCRdb call of TRBD1 cannot be checked. CDR1 is PRHDT, CDR2 FYEKMQ, per germline (reference sequence). CDR3 length equals 14 residues. CDR3 amino acids: CASSLVGREYEQYF.

V and J are TRBV12-3 or TRBV12-4 and TRBJ2-7. This CDR3 comprises 13 residues. CDR3 loop: CASRPTSSYEQYF.

This sequence joins TRBV7-3 and TRBJ1-1. The CDR3 covers 14 residues. The germline gives CDR1 SGHTA, CDR2 FQGTGA. This chain's CDR3 is CASSLMIGTTEAFF.

V and J are TRBV5-1 and TRBJ2-3; absent DNA, TCRdb's TRBD1 call cannot be checked. Germline lookup yields CDR1 SGHRS and CDR2 YFSETQ. The CDR3 is made up of 13 amino acids. CDR3 protein: CATSAGSTDTQYF.

The chain employs TRBV20-1 and TRBJ2-1; there is no DNA to check the TCRdb D call of TRBD2. The CDR3 extends over 15 amino acids. The V gene's germline CDR1 is DFQATT and CDR2 SNEGSKA (reference sequence). CDR3 amino acids: CSAREGAGGPNEQFF.

The rearrangement uses TRBV7-9 and TRBJ1-4; TCRdb calls TRBD1, which cannot be checked without DNA. Germline V gene data show CDR1 as SEHNR and CDR2 as FQNEAQ (reference sequence). The CDR3 contains 16 residues. The CDR3 sequence: CASSLDPGRQREKLFF.

The V call is TRBV4-3, the J call TRBJ1-6. CDR1 is LGHNA, CDR2 YSLEER, per germline. There are 15 residues in the CDR3. The CDR3 is CASSRETTGNSPLHF.

This chain joins TRBV6-1 and TRBJ2-2; absent DNA, TCRdb's TRBD1 call cannot be checked. Germline-derived CDR1 and CDR2 are MNHNS and SASEGT. The CDR3 is made up of 15 amino acids. The CDR3 spells CASRQGLGNTGELFF.